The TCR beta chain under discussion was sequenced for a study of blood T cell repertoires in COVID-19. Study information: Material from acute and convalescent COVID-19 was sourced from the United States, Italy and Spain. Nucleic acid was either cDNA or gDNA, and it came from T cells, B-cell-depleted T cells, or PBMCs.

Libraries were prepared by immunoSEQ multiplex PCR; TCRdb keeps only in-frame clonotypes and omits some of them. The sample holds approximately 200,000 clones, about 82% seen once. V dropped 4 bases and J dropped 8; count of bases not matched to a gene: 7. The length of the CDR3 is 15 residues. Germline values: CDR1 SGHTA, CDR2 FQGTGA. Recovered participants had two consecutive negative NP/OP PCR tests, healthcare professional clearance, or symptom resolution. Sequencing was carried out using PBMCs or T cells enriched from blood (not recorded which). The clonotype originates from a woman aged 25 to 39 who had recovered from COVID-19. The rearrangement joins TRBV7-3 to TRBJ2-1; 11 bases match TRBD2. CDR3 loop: CASSSLLAGEHEQFF. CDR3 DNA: TGTGCCAGCAGCTCCTTACTAGCGGGAGAGCATGAGCAGTTCTTC.